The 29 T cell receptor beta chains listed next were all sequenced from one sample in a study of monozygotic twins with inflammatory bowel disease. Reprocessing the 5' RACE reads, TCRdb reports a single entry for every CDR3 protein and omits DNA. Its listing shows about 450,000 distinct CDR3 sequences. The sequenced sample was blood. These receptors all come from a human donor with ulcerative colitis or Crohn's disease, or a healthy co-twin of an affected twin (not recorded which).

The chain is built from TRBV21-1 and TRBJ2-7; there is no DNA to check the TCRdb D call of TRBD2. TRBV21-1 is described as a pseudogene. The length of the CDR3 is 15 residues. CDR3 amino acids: CASSLRTPTSYEQYF.

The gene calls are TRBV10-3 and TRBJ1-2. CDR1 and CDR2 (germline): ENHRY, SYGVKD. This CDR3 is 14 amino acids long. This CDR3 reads CAIGGRGPNYGYTF.

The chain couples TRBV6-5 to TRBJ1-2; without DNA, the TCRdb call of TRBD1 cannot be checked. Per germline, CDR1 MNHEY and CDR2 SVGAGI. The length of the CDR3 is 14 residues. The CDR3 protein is CATRSGTPGYGYTF.

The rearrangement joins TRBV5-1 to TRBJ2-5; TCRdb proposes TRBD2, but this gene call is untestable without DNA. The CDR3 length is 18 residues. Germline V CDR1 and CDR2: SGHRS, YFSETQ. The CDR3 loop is CASTLTKSGGPYQETQYF.

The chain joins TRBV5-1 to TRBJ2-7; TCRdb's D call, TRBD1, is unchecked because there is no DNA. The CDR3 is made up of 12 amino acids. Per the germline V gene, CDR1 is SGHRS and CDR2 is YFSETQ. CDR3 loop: CASSLGEGEQYF. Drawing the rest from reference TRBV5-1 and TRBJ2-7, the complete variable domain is KAGVTQTPRYLIKTRGQQVTLSCSPISGHRSVSWYQQTPGQGLQFLFEYFSETQRNKGNFPGRFSGRQFSNSRSEMNVSTLELGDSALYLCASSLGEGEQYFGPGTRLTVT.

The CDR3 protein is CSARGTPTEAFF. V gene TRBV20-1 combines with J gene TRBJ1-1. The CDR3 has 12 amino acids. Germline V gene data show CDR1 as DFQATT and CDR2 as SNEGSKA (reference sequence).

The CDR3 region is CASSIVAGGYDEQFF. J is TRBJ2-1 and V is TRBV19; lacking DNA, the TRBD2 call made by TCRdb goes unchecked. Germline V CDR1 and CDR2: LNHDA, SQIVND (reference sequence). CDR3 length: 15 residues. Filled out from reference TRBV19 and TRBJ2-1, the complete variable domain reads DGGITQSPKYLFRKEGQNVTLSCEQNLNHDAMYWYRQDPGQGLRLIYYSQIVNDFQKGDIAEGYSVSREKKESFPLTVTSAQKNPTAFYLCASSIVAGGYDEQFFGPGTRLTVL.

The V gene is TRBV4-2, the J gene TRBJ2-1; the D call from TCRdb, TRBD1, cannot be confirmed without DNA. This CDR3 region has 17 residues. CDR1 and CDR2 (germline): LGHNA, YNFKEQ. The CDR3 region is CASSQGTGTSSYNEQFF.

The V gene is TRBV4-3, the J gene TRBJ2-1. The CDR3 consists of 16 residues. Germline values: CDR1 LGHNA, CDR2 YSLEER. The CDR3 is CASSQDLPVSYNVQFF.

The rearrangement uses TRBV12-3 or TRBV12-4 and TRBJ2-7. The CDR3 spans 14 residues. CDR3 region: CASSTAIGEYEQYF.

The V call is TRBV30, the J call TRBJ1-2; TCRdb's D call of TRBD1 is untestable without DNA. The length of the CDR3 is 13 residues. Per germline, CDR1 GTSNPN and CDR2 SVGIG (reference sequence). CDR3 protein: CACAQGLSYGYTF.

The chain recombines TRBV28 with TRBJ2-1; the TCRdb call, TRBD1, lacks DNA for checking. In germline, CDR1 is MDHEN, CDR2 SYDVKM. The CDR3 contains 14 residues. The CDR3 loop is CASTLDGLENEQFF.

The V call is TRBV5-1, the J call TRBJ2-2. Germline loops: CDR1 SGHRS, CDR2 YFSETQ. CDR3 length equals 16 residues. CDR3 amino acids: CASSSGAFANTGELFF.

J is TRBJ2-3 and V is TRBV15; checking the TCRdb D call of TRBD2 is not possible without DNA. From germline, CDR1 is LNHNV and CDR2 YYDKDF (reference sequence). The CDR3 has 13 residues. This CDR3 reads CATSPEGTDTQYF.

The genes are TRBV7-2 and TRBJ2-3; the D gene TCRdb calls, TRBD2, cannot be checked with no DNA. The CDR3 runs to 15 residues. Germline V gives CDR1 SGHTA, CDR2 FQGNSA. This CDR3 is CASSPQRGGQGTQYF. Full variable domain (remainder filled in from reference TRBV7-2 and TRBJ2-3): GAGVSQSPSNKVTEKGKDVELRCDPISGHTALYWYRQSLGQGLEFLIYFQGNSAPDKSGLPSDRFSAERTGGSVSTLTIQRTQQEDSAVYLCASSPQRGGQGTQYFGPGTRLTVL.

CDR3: CSAGTSSSGNEQFF. The rearrangement links TRBV20-1 to TRBJ2-1; TCRdb calls TRBD2, which cannot be checked without DNA. CDR1 and CDR2 (germline): DFQATT, SNEGSKA (reference sequence). There are 14 residues in the CDR3.

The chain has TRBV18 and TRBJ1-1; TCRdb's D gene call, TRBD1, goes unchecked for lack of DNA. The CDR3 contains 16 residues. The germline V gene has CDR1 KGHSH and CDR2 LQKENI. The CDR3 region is CASSPGTGQMRTEAFF.

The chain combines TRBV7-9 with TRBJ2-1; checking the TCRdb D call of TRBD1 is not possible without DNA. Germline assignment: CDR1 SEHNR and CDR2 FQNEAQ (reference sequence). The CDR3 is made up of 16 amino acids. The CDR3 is CASSPQGALLFNEQFF.

The CDR3 protein is CASSFWTGSTTEAFF. The rearrangement links TRBV5-4 to TRBJ1-1; TCRdb names TRBD1, which stays unverified in the absence of DNA. The germline gives CDR1 SGHNT, CDR2 YYREEE (reference sequence). The CDR3 consists of 15 residues.

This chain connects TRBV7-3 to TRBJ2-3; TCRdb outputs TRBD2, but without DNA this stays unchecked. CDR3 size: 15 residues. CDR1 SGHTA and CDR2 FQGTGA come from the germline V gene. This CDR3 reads CASSLSGGTLDTQYF.

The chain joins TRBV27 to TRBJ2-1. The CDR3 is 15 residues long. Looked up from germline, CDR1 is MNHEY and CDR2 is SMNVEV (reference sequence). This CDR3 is CASSLFRMPNNEQFF.

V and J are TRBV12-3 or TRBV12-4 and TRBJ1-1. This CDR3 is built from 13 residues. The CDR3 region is CASTRPPNTEAFF.

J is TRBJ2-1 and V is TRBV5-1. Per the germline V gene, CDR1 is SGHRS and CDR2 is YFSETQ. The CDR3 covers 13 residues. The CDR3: CASSLERYNEQFF.

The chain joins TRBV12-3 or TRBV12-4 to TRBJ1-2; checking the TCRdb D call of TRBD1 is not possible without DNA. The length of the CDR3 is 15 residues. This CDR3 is CASSPAGGRDYGYTF.

The CDR3 is CASSPSGLAVFTDTQYF. The chain uses TRBV5-6 and TRBJ2-3; the TCRdb D gene call, TRBD2, has no DNA to confirm it. There are 17 residues in the CDR3. Germline CDR1 is SGHDT and CDR2 is YYEEEE.

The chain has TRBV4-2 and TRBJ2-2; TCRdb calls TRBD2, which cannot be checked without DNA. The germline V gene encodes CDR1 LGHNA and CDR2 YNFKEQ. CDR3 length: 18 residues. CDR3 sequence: CASSQDMGGLGETGELFF.

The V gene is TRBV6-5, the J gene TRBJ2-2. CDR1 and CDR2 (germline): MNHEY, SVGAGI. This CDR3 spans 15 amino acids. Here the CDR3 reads CASSYRHPNTGELFF.

CDR3 region: CSAQGSPRDEQYF. J is TRBJ2-7 and V is TRBV20-1; as DNA is missing, the TRBD1 call by TCRdb cannot be tested. Germline V CDR1 and CDR2: DFQATT, SNEGSKA (reference sequence). CDR3 length: 13 residues.

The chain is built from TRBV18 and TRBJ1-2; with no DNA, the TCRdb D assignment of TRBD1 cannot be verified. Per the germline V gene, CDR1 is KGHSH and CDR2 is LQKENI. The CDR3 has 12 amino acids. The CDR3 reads CASSLVRDSYTF.